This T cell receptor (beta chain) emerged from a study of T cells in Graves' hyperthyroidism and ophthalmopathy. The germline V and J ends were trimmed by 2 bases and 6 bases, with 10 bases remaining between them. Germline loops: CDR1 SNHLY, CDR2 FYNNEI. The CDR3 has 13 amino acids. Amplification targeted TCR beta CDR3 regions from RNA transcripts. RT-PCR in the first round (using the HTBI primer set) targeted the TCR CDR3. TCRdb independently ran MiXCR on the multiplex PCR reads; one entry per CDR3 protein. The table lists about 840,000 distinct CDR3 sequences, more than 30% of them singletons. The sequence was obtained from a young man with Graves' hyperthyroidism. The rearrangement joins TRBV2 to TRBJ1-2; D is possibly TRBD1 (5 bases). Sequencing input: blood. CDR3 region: CASSEKRGDGYTF. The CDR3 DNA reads TGTGCCAGCAGTGAAAAGCGGGGGGATGGCTACACCTTC.